This T cell receptor beta chain was recovered during a study of cytomegalovirus exposure and HLA in healthy donors. The germline V gene has CDR1 SQVTM and CDR2 ANQGSEA. The CDR3 extends over 11 amino acids. Trimming shortened V by 7 bases and J by 8 bases, and 14 bases separated the two germline ends. The PCR used 60 Vbeta and 13 Jbeta primers. Clones were sequenced by immunoSEQ multiplex PCR, and TCRdb holds only the in-frame ones, with some missing. The sample includes 100,000 to 150,000 clones, 75% of them seen just once. The source material was PBMCs. The TCR sequence derives from a woman between 40 and 55 years old in good health and CMV-seropositive. The gene calls are TRBV29-1 and TRBJ1-2; D unresolved. In DNA, the CDR3 is TGCAGCGCCGAGGCGTTATGGGGCTACACCTTC. This sequence encodes CSAEALWGYTF.